The source of this TCR beta chain is a study of T cells in Graves' hyperthyroidism and ophthalmopathy. General study points: Ophthalmopathy was predicted by the model a median of approximately 6.6 months ahead of onset. Ophthalmopathy was separated from stable hyperthyroidism by a 13 V-J model.

Inclusion characteristics of ophthalmopathy patients comprised a Clinical Activity Score of at least 3, a NOSPECS grade of at least 4, and duration under 3 months. Regions amplified from RNA transcripts were the TCR beta CDR3 regions. Using the HTBI primer set, a first-round RT-PCR was run on the TCR CDR3. Via MiXCR, TCRdb re-called the multiplex PCR reads, giving one row per CDR3 protein. Among a few hundred thousand distinct CDR3 sequences listed, 15% to 20% were seen once. In the case of this clonotype: The antigen is unknown. One end of the junction varies from germline; a read error may be responsible.

There are 13 residues in the CDR3. The germline V gene encodes CDR1 SQVTM and CDR2 ANQGSEA. The chain uses TRBV29-1 and TRBJ2-1; 8 positions match TRBD1. The clonotype comes from a woman in her 40s with Graves' ophthalmopathy. Material: blood. CDR3 nucleotides: TGCAGCGTTGAAGATTCGGGCAGGGGGCCTCAATACTTC. Residues: CSVEDSGRGPQYF.